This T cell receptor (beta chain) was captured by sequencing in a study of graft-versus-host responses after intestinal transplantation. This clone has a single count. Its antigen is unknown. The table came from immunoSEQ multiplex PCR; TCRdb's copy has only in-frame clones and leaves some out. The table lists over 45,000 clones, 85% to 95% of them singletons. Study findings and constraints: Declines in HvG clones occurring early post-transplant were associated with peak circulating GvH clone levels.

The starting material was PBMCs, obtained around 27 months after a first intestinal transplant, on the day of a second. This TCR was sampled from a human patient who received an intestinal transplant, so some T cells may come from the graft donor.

This CDR3 is CASSLGQGAATQYF. The CDR3 DNA reads as TGTGCCAGCAGTTTGGGACAGGGGGCTGCTACGCAGTATTTT. This chain uses TRBV6-5 with TRBJ2-3; 12 bases match TRBD1. The CDR3 runs 14 residues. With 4 bases clipped from V and 8 bases from J, the junction kept 4 bases outside the gene matches. Germline V gene lookup returns CDR1 MNHEY and CDR2 SVGAGI.